The subject of this entry is one TCR beta chain. The sample is drawn from a study of cytomegalovirus exposure and HLA in healthy donors. PCR used 60 Vbeta primers and 13 Jbeta primers. Clones were sequenced by immunoSEQ multiplex PCR, and TCRdb holds only the in-frame ones, with some missing. The table has around 110,000 clones, around 83% seen once. The V end lost 6 bases, the J end lost 4 bases, and 12 bases lay between the germline ends. From germline, CDR1 is SNHLY and CDR2 FYNNEI. The CDR3 length is 13 residues. The rearrangement uses TRBV2 and TRBJ1-1, with D perhaps TRBD1 (6 bases). The TCR comes from a man aged 30 to 45 in good health and CMV-seropositive. The sample was PBMCs. As DNA, the CDR3 is TGTGCCAGCAGCCCTACAGGGCGCACTGAAGCTTTCTTT. It encodes CASSPTGRTEAFF.